This paragraph covers one T cell receptor (beta chain) sequence. What it binds is not known. The sample is drawn from a study of CD8 T cells in ankylosing spondylitis. Regarding the study as a whole: Reports say disease-linked clones showed up significantly more in matched ankylosing spondylitis synovial fluid. Roughly eight highly homologous variants made up a TCR beta motif that seemed to typify ankylosing spondylitis blood.

TCRdb reanalysed the 5' RACE reads using MiXCR and keeps one entry per CDR3 protein. The sample shows 250,000 to 350,000 distinct CDR3 sequences, roughly 8% of them seen only once. CDR3 size: 12 residues. Germline V gene sequence: CDR1 SNHLY, CDR2 FYNNEI. With 11 bases clipped from V and 5 bases from J, the junction kept 2 bases outside the gene matches. The TCR comes from a male donor with ankylosing spondylitis. The chain carries TRBV2 and TRBJ2-5, with 13 bases fitting TRBD2. Sequencing was carried out using blood, either unsorted or a sorted T cell fraction (not recorded which). As DNA, the CDR3 is TGTGCCCGGACTAGCGGGAGTGAGACCCAGTACTTC. It translates to CARTSGSETQYF.